Listed below are T cell receptor beta chains from one sample, sequenced in a study of cytomegalovirus exposure and HLA in healthy donors. Assay: immunoSEQ multiplex PCR; the TCRdb copy retains only in-frame clones and omits some. The sample contains under 200,000 clones, over 60% of which appear only once. Sample: PBMCs. The receptors derive from a man aged 35-49 years in good health and CMV-seronegative. CDR3s include the opening cysteine and the closing phenylalanine or tryptophan. Each record gives: CDR3 protein, CDR3 DNA, CDR3 length, clone size, V gene, D gene, J gene. The D gene is left open where the match is weak. Some rows have no size entry. The others give once, few or many, or a class for an expanded clone.

CASSANQGGNQPQHF TGTGCCAGCAGTGCGAACCAGGGTGGCAATCAGCCCCAGCATTTT 15 . TRBV6-5 . TRBJ1-5
CAISEGSGGKYEQYF TGTGCCATCAGTGAGGGGTCGGGAGGGAAGTACGAGCAGTACTTC 15 . TRBV10-3 TRBD2 TRBJ2-7
CASSLSFQPGETQYF TGTGCCAGCAGTTTATCGTTTCAGCCGGGAGAGACCCAGTACTTC 15 . TRBV27 . TRBJ2-5
CARRQAMNTEAFF TGTGCCAGAAGGCAGGCCATGAACACTGAAGCTTTCTTT 13 . TRBV6-6 . TRBJ1-1
CATSEGRLSGNTIYF TGTGCCACCAGCGAAGGCAGGCTCTCTGGAAACACCATATATTTT 15 . TRBV15 . TRBJ1-3
CASSVLAGGTDTQYF TGCGCCAGCAGCGTACTAGCGGGGGGGACAGATACGCAGTATTTT 15 . TRBV5-1 TRBD2 TRBJ2-3
CASSPGQPPETQYF TGCGCCAGCAGCCCGGGACAGCCTCCAGAGACCCAGTACTTC 14 . TRBV5-1 TRBD1 TRBJ2-5
CASSYRGQGGSPLHF TGTGCCAGCAGTTACCGGGGACAGGGAGGTTCACCCCTCCACTTT 15 . TRBV6-5 TRBD1 TRBJ1-6
CASSFAGGQAAYEQYF TGCGCCAGCAGCTTTGCAGGGGGACAGGCGGCCTACGAGCAGTACTTC 16 . TRBV5-1 TRBD1 TRBJ2-7
CASSKENQETQYF TGTGCCAGCTCGAAGGAGAATCAAGAGACCCAGTACTTC 13 . TRBV18 . TRBJ2-5
CASSPGTGGPSEKLFF TGTGCCAGCAGTCCCGGGACAGGGGGTCCCTCCGAAAAACTGTTTTTT 16 . TRBV6-4 TRBD1 TRBJ1-4
CASSEGQGLLGGYTF TGTGCCAGCAGTGAGGGACAGGGGCTCTTGGGGGGCTACACCTTC 15 . TRBV9 TRBD1 TRBJ1-2
CSSSFGRDTEAFF TGTTCCAGCAGCTTCGGCAGGGACACTGAAGCTTTCTTT 13 . TRBV7-9 . TRBJ1-1
CASSVALAGGDTEAFF TGTGCCAGCAGCGTAGCTCTTGCGGGAGGAGACACTGAAGCTTTCTTT 16 once TRBV9 . TRBJ1-1
CASSPGPTNYGYTF TGTGCCAGCTCACCAGGGCCTACTAACTATGGCTACACCTTC 14 . TRBV18 . TRBJ1-2
CASSSIDGVYEQYF TGCGCCAGCAGCTCCATCGACGGAGTCTACGAGCAGTACTTC 14 . TRBV5-1 . TRBJ2-7
CASSPQGPETQYF TGCGCCAGCAGTCCTCAGGGGCCGGAGACCCAGTACTTC 13 . TRBV5-1 . TRBJ2-5
CASTLSRDRVRNEQFF TGTGCCAGTACCCTAAGCCGGGACAGGGTCAGGAATGAGCAGTTCTTC 16 once TRBV19 TRBD1 TRBJ2-1
CASSSRQGTTSRAFF TGTGCCAGTAGTTCGCGACAGGGGACTACCTCGCGTGCTTTCTTT 15 . TRBV19 TRBD1 TRBJ1-1
CASSPTDVNEKLFF TGTGCCAGCTCACCGACAGACGTTAATGAAAAACTGTTTTTT 14 . TRBV18 . TRBJ1-4
CAWSVSGTEAFF TGTGCCTGGAGTGTATCCGGCACTGAAGCTTTCTTT 12 . TRBV30 . TRBJ1-1
CASSGVNEQFF TGTGCCAGCAGTGGAGTAAATGAGCAGTTCTTC 11 . TRBV9 . TRBJ2-1
CASSSGQDPNQPQHF TGTGCCAGCAGTTCGGGACAGGATCCGAATCAGCCCCAGCATTTT 15 . TRBV6-6 TRBD1 TRBJ1-5
CASSDLGGETQYF TGTGCCAGCAGTGACTTGGGCGGGGAGACCCAGTACTTC 13 . TRBV6-4 . TRBJ2-5
CASSAELGELFF TGTGCCAGCAGTGCAGAATTGGGGGAGCTGTTTTTT 12 . TRBV2 . TRBJ2-2
CATSRSGFLSSGANVLTF TGTGCCACCAGCAGATCAGGGTTTCTCAGCTCTGGGGCCAACGTCCTGACTTTC 18 . TRBV15 . TRBJ2-6
CASSLGSTGGYGYTF TGTGCCAGCAGCTTGGGCTCGACAGGGGGCTATGGCTACACCTTC 15 . TRBV5-4 TRBD1 TRBJ1-2
CASSTGLAGGTQYF TGTGCCAGCAGCACGGGACTAGCGGGGGGGACCCAGTACTTC 14 . TRBV7-2 TRBD2 TRBJ2-5
CASSPELAGANVLTF TGCGCCAGCAGCCCCGAATTAGCTGGGGCCAACGTCCTGACTTTC 15 . TRBV5-1 . TRBJ2-6
CATSREGAGANVLTF TGTGCCACCAGCAGAGAAGGGGCTGGGGCCAACGTCCTGACTTTC 15 . TRBV15 . TRBJ2-6
CASRNLQGPGTEAFF TGTGCCAGTAGGAATTTACAGGGGCCGGGCACTGAAGCTTTCTTT 15 few TRBV19 TRBD1 TRBJ1-1
CASSYSRTGGQPQHF TGTGCCAGCAGTTACTCGAGGACAGGGGGCCAGCCCCAGCATTTT 15 . TRBV6-5 TRBD1 TRBJ1-5
CASSYSATGNYEQYF TGTGCCAGCAGTTACTCGGCGACAGGGAACTACGAGCAGTACTTC 15 . TRBV6-5 TRBD1 TRBJ2-7
CASSQGFRLADDNEQFF TGTGCCAGCAGCCAAGGATTTCGGCTAGCGGATGACAATGAGCAGTTCTTC 17 . TRBV4-2 TRBD2 TRBJ2-1